These T cell receptor beta chains were read from a single sample in a study of blood T cell repertoires in COVID-19. Sequencing used immunoSEQ multiplex PCR; TCRdb keeps in-frame clones, though not all of them. The sample lists about 360,000 clones; 80% to 90% were seen once. The sample comprised PBMCs or T cells enriched from blood (not recorded which). Every receptor here comes from a man aged 40-49 years in a cohort exposed to, infected with or recovered from COVID-19 (not recorded which). Each CDR3 is given with its conserved first and last residue. The order of the fields is CDR3 DNA, CDR3 protein, J gene, D gene, clone size, V gene. D genes are given only for firm matches. Only some rows state a clone size, as once, few, many or a class for expanded clones.

DNA: TGTGCCAGCTCACCACCAAGCGGGGTGTCCTACGAGCAGTACTTC
CDR3: CASSPPSGVSYEQYF
J: TRBJ2-7
D: TRBD2
size: .
V: TRBV18

DNA: TGTGCCAGCAGCCAAGACAGCGGGAGGGCCTGGGATACGCAGTATTTT
CDR3: CASSQDSGRAWDTQYF
J: TRBJ2-3
D: TRBD2
size: .
V: TRBV3-1/TRBV3-2

DNA: TGTGCCAGCAGTCTTAATACCGCGGCGGGTTCACCCCTCCACTTT
CDR3: CASSLNTAAGSPLHF
J: TRBJ1-6
D: .
size: .
V: TRBV7-9

DNA: TGTGCCATCAGTGAGTTGACAGGGGTGAACACCGGGGAGCTGTTTTTT
CDR3: CAISELTGVNTGELFF
J: TRBJ2-2
D: TRBD1
size: .
V: TRBV10-3

DNA: TGCGCCAGCAGCCAAGACTCCAATTTAGCGGGAGGGCAAGAGACCCAGTACTTC
CDR3: CASSQDSNLAGGQETQYF
J: TRBJ2-5
D: TRBD2
size: few
V: TRBV4-1

DNA: TGTGCCAGCAGCTCCGGGGGAAGCGGGGAGGGTATTCAGTACTTC
CDR3: CASSSGGSGEGIQYF
J: TRBJ2-4
D: TRBD2
size: .
V: TRBV6-5

DNA: TGTGCCAGCTCCTCGGACAGTAAGCATGGCTACACCTTC
CDR3: CASSSDSKHGYTF
J: TRBJ1-2
D: .
size: .
V: TRBV18

DNA: TGTGCCAGCAGCTTAGGTGGACAGGGGAACACTGAAGCTTTCTTT
CDR3: CASSLGGQGNTEAFF
J: TRBJ1-1
D: TRBD1
size: few
V: TRBV7-2

DNA: TGTGCCACCAGCACATCAGCCGGGGAGCTGTTTTTT
CDR3: CATSTSAGELFF
J: TRBJ2-2
D: .
size: .
V: TRBV15

DNA: TGTGCCAGCAGTTTTGGTCAGGGGACCTACGAGCAGTACTTC
CDR3: CASSFGQGTYEQYF
J: TRBJ2-7
D: .
size: .
V: TRBV27

DNA: TGTGCCAGCTCACCCGAAGTAGGGGGCGAGTCGAGGCCCCAGCATTTT
CDR3: CASSPEVGGESRPQHF
J: TRBJ1-5
D: TRBD1
size: .
V: TRBV18

DNA: TGCGCCAGCAGCTTACAGGGTCCGGACACTGAAGCTTTCTTT
CDR3: CASSLQGPDTEAFF
J: TRBJ1-1
D: .
size: .
V: TRBV5-1

DNA: TGTGCCAGCAGCTTGGTGGCCATACCCACAGATACGCAGTATTTT
CDR3: CASSLVAIPTDTQYF
J: TRBJ2-3
D: .
size: .
V: TRBV5-4

DNA: TGCGCCAGCAGCCAAGATCGGGATCAGCCCCAGCATTTT
CDR3: CASSQDRDQPQHF
J: TRBJ1-5
D: .
size: .
V: TRBV4-1

DNA: TGTGCCAGCTCACCCTCCGGGACAGGGGGCCTTAATTCACCCCTCCACTTT
CDR3: CASSPSGTGGLNSPLHF
J: TRBJ1-6
D: TRBD1
size: .
V: TRBV18

DNA: TGTGCCAGCAGTCCGGGACAGGGAAATTCACCCCTCCACTTT
CDR3: CASSPGQGNSPLHF
J: TRBJ1-6
D: TRBD1
size: .
V: TRBV27

DNA: TGTGCCACCAGTGATTCCGGGACAGGGGCCTACAATGAGCAGTTCTTC
CDR3: CATSDSGTGAYNEQFF
J: TRBJ2-1
D: TRBD1
size: .
V: TRBV24-1

DNA: TGTGCCAGCAGCCAAGTGGGGCGGGGCCAAGAGACCCAGTACTTC
CDR3: CASSQVGRGQETQYF
J: TRBJ2-5
D: .
size: .
V: TRBV4-2

DNA: TGCGCCAGCAGCCCCCGCTGGGGACAGGGGCCGGCGGCTTTCTTT
CDR3: CASSPRWGQGPAAFF
J: TRBJ1-1
D: TRBD1
size: .
V: TRBV4-1

DNA: TGCGCCAGCAGCCATCAGGCGGGAGTTGGCGCAGATACGCAGTATTTT
CDR3: CASSHQAGVGADTQYF
J: TRBJ2-3
D: TRBD2
size: .
V: TRBV4-1

DNA: TGTGCCAGCAGCAAAGGGGGCGAGACCCAGTACTTC
CDR3: CASSKGGETQYF
J: TRBJ2-5
D: .
size: .
V: TRBV21-1

DNA: TGTGCCAGCAGAATGGGAGCTAGCACAGATACGCAGTATTTT
CDR3: CASRMGASTDTQYF
J: TRBJ2-3
D: .
size: once
V: TRBV2

DNA: TGTGCCAGCAGCTTCCTCGGACTAGCGGGCCTAAACACCGGGGAGCTGTTTTTT
CDR3: CASSFLGLAGLNTGELFF
J: TRBJ2-2
D: TRBD2
size: once
V: TRBV11-2

DNA: TGTGCCAGCACCCTGGACACGAACACTGAAGCTTTCTTT
CDR3: CASTLDTNTEAFF
J: TRBJ1-1
D: .
size: .
V: TRBV12-3/TRBV12-4

DNA: TGTGCCAGCAGTTTCTCCACCGGGGAGCTGTTTTTT
CDR3: CASSFSTGELFF
J: TRBJ2-2
D: .
size: .
V: TRBV28

DNA: TGTGCCAGCACCAAGGGACTTTTAAGCTCTGGGGCCAACGTCCTGACTTTC
CDR3: CASTKGLLSSGANVLTF
J: TRBJ2-6
D: .
size: .
V: TRBV7-2

DNA: TGTGCCAGCAGTCGACAGTCCAACTATGGCTACACCTTC
CDR3: CASSRQSNYGYTF
J: TRBJ1-2
D: .
size: .
V: TRBV3-1/TRBV3-2

DNA: TGTGCCAGCGGGGACACACATAGCAATCAGCCCCAGCATTTT
CDR3: CASGDTHSNQPQHF
J: TRBJ1-5
D: .
size: .
V: TRBV28

DNA: TGTGCCAGCAGCCTATCGAGCGGTAATGAGCAGTTCTTC
CDR3: CASSLSSGNEQFF
J: TRBJ2-1
D: .
size: .
V: TRBV4-2

DNA: TGTGCCAGCAGCCAAGAGGGGGCCAATTCACCCCTCCACTTT
CDR3: CASSQEGANSPLHF
J: TRBJ1-6
D: .
size: .
V: TRBV3-1/TRBV3-2

DNA: TGTGCCAGCAGCCGGTACCGCTCAAGCACAGATACGCAGTATTTT
CDR3: CASSRYRSSTDTQYF
J: TRBJ2-3
D: .
size: few
V: TRBV6-5

DNA: TGCGCCAGCAGCCAAGATCAAGGGGGATATGTCACCGGGGAGCTGTTTTTT
CDR3: CASSQDQGGYVTGELFF
J: TRBJ2-2
D: .
size: .
V: TRBV4-1

DNA: TGTGCCAGTAAAGGGGAGACTAGCCTCGGCTACAATGAGCAGTTCTTC
CDR3: CASKGETSLGYNEQFF
J: TRBJ2-1
D: TRBD2
size: .
V: TRBV19